Below, 15 T cell receptor beta chains from the same sample are listed, as sequenced in a study of blood T cell repertoires in COVID-19. Profiled with immunoSEQ multiplex PCR; TCRdb holds only in-frame clones, not every one. The sample shows about 250,000 clones, about 83% of them seen only once. Sample: peripheral blood. The receptors originated from a woman in her thirties or forties who had recovered from COVID-19.

The chain carries TRBV15 and TRBJ1-6; 7 bases are a match to TRBD1. The CDR3 totals 14 residues. From germline, CDR1 is LNHNV and CDR2 YYDKDF (reference sequence). J lost 7 bases, V lost 1 base, and 1 base had no gene match. Here the CDR3 reads CATSRVGGNSPLHF. CDR3 DNA sequence: TGTGCCACCAGCAGAGTAGGGGGCAATTCACCCCTCCACTTT.

The CDR3 here is CAWSPGALGGRKFYEQYF. The CDR3 DNA is TGTGCCTGGAGTCCCGGGGCACTAGGGGGTAGGAAGTTTTACGAGCAGTACTTC. This chain joins TRBV30 and TRBJ2-7; TRBD1 might be the D (6 bases). The V and J ends lost 2 bases and 4 bases respectively, with 27 bases between them. CDR3 length equals 18 residues. Germline V gives CDR1 GTSNPN, CDR2 SVGIG (reference sequence).

The chain recombines TRBV2 with TRBJ2-7, with TRBD2 as a possible D gene (5 bases). This CDR3 comprises 13 residues. Germline-derived CDR1 and CDR2 are SNHLY and FYNNEI. V was pared by 4 bases and J by 0 bases, with 7 bases between. This CDR3 reads CASSGGLSYEQYF. The CDR3, as DNA: TGTGCCAGCAGTGGAGGACTCTCCTACGAGCAGTACTTC.

This clone was found a few times. The chain couples TRBV19 to TRBJ2-5; maybe TRBD1 (6 bases). The CDR3 consists of 13 residues. CDR1 and CDR2 from the germline V gene are LNHDA and SQIVND (reference sequence). V lost 5 bases and J lost 4, with 11 bases in between. CDR3 DNA sequence: TGTGCCAGTAGTTGGGGGCGAAGAGAGACCCAGTACTTC. This codes for CASSWGRRETQYF.

This clone was observed a single time. The chain recombines TRBV5-6 with TRBJ1-5, with 11 nucleotides matching TRBD1. In germline, CDR1 is SGHDT, CDR2 YYEEEE. V lost 3 bases, J lost 2 bases, and 4 bases stayed unmatched. CDR3 length: 16 amino acids. The CDR3 DNA is TGTGCCAGCAGCTCGGACAGGGGGCTGGGCAATCAGCCCCAGCATTTT. Protein sequence: CASSSDRGLGNQPQHF.

The genes are TRBV2 and TRBJ1-5; D remains ambiguous. This CDR3 contains 13 residues. V lost 6 bases and J lost 7, with 13 bases in between. Germline V gene data show CDR1 as SNHLY and CDR2 as FYNNEI. The CDR3 nucleotides read TGTGCCAGCAGGACAACAAATGGACAGCCCCAGCATTTT. As protein: CASRTTNGQPQHF.

V is TRBV2 and J is TRBJ1-6; no definite D call. This CDR3 is 13 amino acids long. Germline values: CDR1 SNHLY, CDR2 FYNNEI. The V end lost 4 bases, the J end lost 14 bases, and 15 bases lay between the germline ends. In DNA, the CDR3 is TGTGCCAGCAGTGTAGTACAGCCGTTTGCCCTCCACTTT. It translates to CASSVVQPFALHF.

The chain employs TRBV7-2 and TRBJ1-1, with unresolved D. This CDR3 contains 13 residues. V was cut by 5 bases and J by 2 bases, with 9 bases left in between. CDR1 and CDR2 (germline): SGHTA, FQGNSA. CDR3 amino acids: CASSLNSNTEAFF. The CDR3 nucleotides read TGTGCCAGCAGCCTAAATTCTAACACTGAAGCTTTCTTT.

Only a few counts were recorded for this clone. The chain employs TRBV27 and TRBJ2-3; TRBD2 agrees at 10 bases. Trimming cost V 6 bases and J 0 bases; bases outside gene matches: 6. CDR1 and CDR2 (germline): MNHEY, SMNVEV (reference sequence). The CDR3 contains 16 residues. In nucleotides, the CDR3 is TGTGCCAGCAGAGCTGCGGGACTAGCGAGCACAGATACGCAGTATTTT. This sequence encodes CASRAAGLASTDTQYF.

The J gene is TRBJ1-1, the V gene TRBV6-1, with a weak D call TRBD1 (5 bases). The V gene lost 2 bases and the J gene lost 1 base, with 8 bases spanning the gap. This CDR3 has 14 amino acids. Germline loops: CDR1 MNHNS, CDR2 SASEGT. CDR3 coding DNA: TGTGCCAGCAGTGAATGGACAAGGAACACTGAAGCTTTCTTT. As protein: CASSEWTRNTEAFF.

The chain is built from TRBV20-1 and TRBJ1-1; D is perhaps TRBD1 (6 bases). From germline, CDR1 is DFQATT and CDR2 SNEGSKA (reference sequence). Trimming took off 6 bases at V and 5 bases at J, with 10 bases between the two ends. CDR3 length: 11 residues. CDR3 sequence (DNA): TGCAGTGCGTGGGGGCTAACTGAAGCTTTCTTT. This sequence encodes CSAWGLTEAFF.

The rearrangement joins TRBV7-7 to TRBJ2-5; D gene uncertain. The V and J ends lost 5 bases and 5 bases respectively, with 15 bases between them. Germline V lookup: CDR1 SSHAT, CDR2 FNYEAQ (reference sequence). The CDR3 totals 14 residues. DNA of the CDR3: TGTGCCAGCAGCCCCCCCAGGCCTCCGGAGACCCAGTACTTC. This codes for CASSPPRPPETQYF.

This clone was picked up one time. One junction end does not reproduce the germline sequence, and a read error may be involved. The CDR3 nucleotides are TGTGCCAGCATCTTCGGGGTGGCAGAGATCCAGTACTTC. It encodes CASIFGVAEIQYF. The gene calls are TRBV2 and TRBJ2-5; TRBD2 is a possible D gene (5 bases). CDR3 length: 13 residues. CDR1 SNHLY and CDR2 FYNNEI come from the germline V gene.

The V call is TRBV10-1, the J call TRBJ2-2, with TRBD1 identical over 7 bases. The germline CDR1 and CDR2 sequences are WNHNN and SYGVQD (reference sequence). The CDR3 consists of 14 residues. The V and J ends lost 5 bases and 5 bases, in that order; junction bases with no gene match: 5. In DNA, the CDR3 is TGCGCCAGCAGTCGGGACAGAGGGACCGGGGAGCTGTTTTTT. It is translated as CASSRDRGTGELFF.

The gene calls are TRBV7-2 and TRBJ1-5; 9 nucleotides line up with TRBD1. Germline lookup yields CDR1 SGHTA and CDR2 FQGNSA. Germline trimming cut 5 bases from V and 1 base from J; bases unmatched to any gene: 3. The length of the CDR3 is 15 residues. CDR3 sequence reads: CASSRGQGSNQPQHF. The CDR3 region has the DNA TGTGCCAGCAGCAGGGGACAGGGAAGCAATCAGCCCCAGCATTTT.